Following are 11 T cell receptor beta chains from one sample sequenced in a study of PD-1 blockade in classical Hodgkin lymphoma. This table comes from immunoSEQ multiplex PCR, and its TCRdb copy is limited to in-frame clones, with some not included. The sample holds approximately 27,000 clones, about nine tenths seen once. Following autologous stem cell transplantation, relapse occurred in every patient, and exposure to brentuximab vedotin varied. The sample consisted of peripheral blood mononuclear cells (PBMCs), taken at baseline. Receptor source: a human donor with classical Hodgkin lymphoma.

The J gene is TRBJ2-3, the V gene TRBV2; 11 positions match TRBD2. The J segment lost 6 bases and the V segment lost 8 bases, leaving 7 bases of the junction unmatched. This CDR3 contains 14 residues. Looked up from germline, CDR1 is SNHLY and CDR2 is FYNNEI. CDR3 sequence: CASQVAGGLDTQYF. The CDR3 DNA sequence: TGTGCCAGCCAAGTAGCGGGGGGGCTCGATACGCAGTATTTT.

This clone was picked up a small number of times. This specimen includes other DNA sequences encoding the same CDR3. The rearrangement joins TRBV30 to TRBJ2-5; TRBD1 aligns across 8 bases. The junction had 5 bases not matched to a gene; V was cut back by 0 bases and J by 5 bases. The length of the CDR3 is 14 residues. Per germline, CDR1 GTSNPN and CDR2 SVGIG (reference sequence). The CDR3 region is CAWSVGTGGETQYF. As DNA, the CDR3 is TGTGCCTGGAGTGTAGGGACAGGAGGCGAGACCCAGTACTTC.

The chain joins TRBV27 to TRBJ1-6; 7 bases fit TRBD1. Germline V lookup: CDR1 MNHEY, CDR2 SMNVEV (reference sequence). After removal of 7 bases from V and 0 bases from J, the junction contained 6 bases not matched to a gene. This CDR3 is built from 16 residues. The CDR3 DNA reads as TGTGCCAGCAAAACGACAGGGAACTCCTATAATTCACCCCTCCACTTT. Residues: CASKTTGNSYNSPLHF.

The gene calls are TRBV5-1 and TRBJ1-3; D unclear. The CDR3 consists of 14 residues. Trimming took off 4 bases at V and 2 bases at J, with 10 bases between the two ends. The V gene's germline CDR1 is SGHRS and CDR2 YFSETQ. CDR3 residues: CASSPNGAGNTIYF. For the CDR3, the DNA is TGCGCCAGCAGCCCGAACGGGGCTGGAAACACCATATATTTT.

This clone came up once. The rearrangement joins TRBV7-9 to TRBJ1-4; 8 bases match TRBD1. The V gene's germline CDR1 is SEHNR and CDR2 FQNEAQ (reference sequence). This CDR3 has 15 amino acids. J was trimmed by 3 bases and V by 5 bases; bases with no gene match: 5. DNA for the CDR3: TGTGCCAGCAGCCCAGACAGGGGTGCTAATGAAAAACTGTTTTTT. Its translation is CASSPDRGANEKLFF.

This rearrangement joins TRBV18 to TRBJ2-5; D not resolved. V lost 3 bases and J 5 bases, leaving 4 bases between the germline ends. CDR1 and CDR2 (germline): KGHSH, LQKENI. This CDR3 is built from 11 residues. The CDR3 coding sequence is TGTGCCAGCTCACCCCGGGAGACCCAGTACTTC. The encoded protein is CASSPRETQYF.

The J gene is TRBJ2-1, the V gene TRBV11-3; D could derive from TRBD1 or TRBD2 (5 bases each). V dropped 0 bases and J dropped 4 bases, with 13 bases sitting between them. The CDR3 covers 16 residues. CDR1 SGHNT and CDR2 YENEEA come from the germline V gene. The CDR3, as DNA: TGTGCCAGCAGCTTAGAGGGGACGAAACGATACAATGAGCAGTTCTTC. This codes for CASSLEGTKRYNEQFF.

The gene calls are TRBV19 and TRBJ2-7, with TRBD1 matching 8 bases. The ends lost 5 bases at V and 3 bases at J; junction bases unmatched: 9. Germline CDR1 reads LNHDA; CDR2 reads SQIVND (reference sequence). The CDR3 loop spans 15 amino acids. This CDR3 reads CASSAGQGRDYEQYF. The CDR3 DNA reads TGTGCCAGTAGTGCTGGACAGGGAAGGGACTACGAGCAGTACTTC.

The CDR3 sequence is CASSIGQGGGQPQHF. The CDR3 DNA reads as TGTGCCAGTAGTATAGGACAGGGCGGAGGGCAGCCCCAGCATTTT. This sequence joins TRBV19 and TRBJ1-5; 7 bases match TRBD1. Trimming at V came to 1 base and at J to 7 bases, leaving 7 bases not matched to a gene. The germline V gene has CDR1 LNHDA and CDR2 SQIVND (reference sequence). The CDR3 has 15 residues.

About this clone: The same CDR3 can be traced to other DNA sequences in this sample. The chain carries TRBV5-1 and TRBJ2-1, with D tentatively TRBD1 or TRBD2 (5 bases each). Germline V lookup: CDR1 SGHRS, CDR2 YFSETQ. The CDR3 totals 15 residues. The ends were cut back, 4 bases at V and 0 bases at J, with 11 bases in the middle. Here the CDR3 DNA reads TGCGCCAGCAGCCTGTCAGGGAGCTCCTACAATGAGCAGTTCTTC. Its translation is CASSLSGSSYNEQFF.

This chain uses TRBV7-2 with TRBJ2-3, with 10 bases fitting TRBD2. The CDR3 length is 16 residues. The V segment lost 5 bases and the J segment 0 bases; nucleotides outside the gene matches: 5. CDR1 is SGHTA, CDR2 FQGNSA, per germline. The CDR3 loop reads CASSQSGGVSTDTQYF. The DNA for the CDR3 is TGTGCCAGCAGCCAGAGCGGGGGGGTTAGCACAGATACGCAGTATTTT.